Given below is one T cell receptor beta chain in context. As yet, its antigen is unknown. Repertoires were generated with immunoSEQ multiplex PCR, while TCRdb's copy carries only in-frame clones and drops some. The sample shows fewer than 30,000 clones, roughly 80% of them seen only once. This CDR3 has 14 amino acids. The V end lost 3 bases, the J end lost 3 bases, and 10 bases lay between the germline ends. Germline CDR1 SGHVS, CDR2 FQNEAQ. The source of the sample is a study of follicular helper T cells after annual influenza vaccination. Stated time point: 2014-2015 season, pre-vaccination. Study-wide findings and caveats: Day 7 ICOS+CD38+ clones later appeared mostly in ICOS-CD38- cTfh.

The sample in question was CXCR5+ CD38- circulating T follicular helper cells from blood, obtained on the day of influenza vaccination. Noted subset: circulating Tfh, non-naive CD4+CXCR5+PD-1+ (ICOS+CD38+ or ICOS-CD38-). This sequence was found in an adult who received the influenza vaccine. The J gene is TRBJ2-3, the V gene TRBV7-8; D is unclear. CDR3 amino acids: CASSLTPTTDTQYF. Here the CDR3 DNA reads TGTGCCAGCAGCTTGACCCCGACTACAGATACGCAGTATTTT.